These 28 T cell receptor beta chains originate from one sample sequenced in a study of Graves' ophthalmopathy and Graves' hyperthyroidism (dated by TCRdb to 2016 to 2019). Sequencing was carried out with an Illumina HiSeq 2000. For repertoire sequencing, the TCR beta CDR3 regions were amplified from RNA transcripts. The first round of RT-PCR was done with HTBI primers and the Qiagen OneStep RT-PCR kit, and was followed by a second round of multiplex PCR, then size selection and purification. The public reads were run again by TCRdb, first through fastp at Q25 and then through MiXCR, and only productive beta chains were kept. Rows merge per CDR3 protein into single entries with the most common DNA and genes. The sample data list about 340,000 distinct CDR3 sequences, and about a sixth of these were observed just once. Over 9% of the sample is taken by the ten largest. Material: peripheral blood. These receptors originate from an adult man with Graves' ophthalmopathy.

This clonotype was found many times. The rearrangement links TRBV12-3 or TRBV12-4 to TRBJ2-5; no clear D gene. Deletions cut 2 bases from V and 3 bases from J, with 4 bases between. The CDR3 sequence is 12 residues long. This CDR3 reads CASSLLEETQYF. The CDR3 DNA reads TGTGCCAGCAGTTTATTAGAAGAGACCCAGTACTTC.

This clonotype was detected many times. The genes are TRBV30 and TRBJ2-7; a possible D gene is TRBD2 (6 bases). V lost 8 bases, J lost 2 bases, and 13 bases lay in between. Germline CDR1 is GTSNPN and CDR2 is SVGIG (reference sequence). The CDR3 covers 12 residues. The CDR3, as DNA: TGTGCCGGCCGGGAGTTTCCCTACGAGCAGTACTTC. It encodes CAGREFPYEQYF. Drawing the rest from reference TRBV30 and TRBJ2-7, the complete variable domain is SQTIHQWPATLVQPVGSPLSLECTVEGTSNPNLYWYRQAAGRGLQLLFYSVGIGQISSEVPQNLSASRPQDRQFILSSKKLLLSDSGFYLCAGREFPYEQYFGPGTRLTVT.

The count of this clonotype is one. The rearrangement links TRBV6-1 to TRBJ2-7; 9 bases line up with TRBD1. CDR3 length: 14 residues. V gave up 5 bases and J gave up 7 bases; unmatched junction bases: 9. Germline CDR1 MNHNS, CDR2 SASEGT. CDR3 sequence (DNA): TGTGCCAGCAGTCCGGGACAGGGCGGTTGGGAGCAGTACTTC. This codes for CASSPGQGGWEQYF.

Ten or more counts support this clonotype. The chain recombines TRBV2 with TRBJ2-7; 11 bases line up with TRBD2. From germline, CDR1 is SNHLY and CDR2 FYNNEI. The trim removed 5 bases at V and 7 bases at J, leaving 7 bases unmatched. This CDR3 has 14 residues. The CDR3 coding sequence is TGTGCCAGCAGTTTACTAGCGGGAGCGGGTGAGCAGTACTTC. Its translation is CASSLLAGAGEQYF. Drawing the rest from reference TRBV2 and TRBJ2-7, the complete variable domain is EPEVTQTPSHQVTQMGQEVILRCVPISNHLYFYWYRQILGQKVEFLVSFYNNEISEKSEIFDDQFSVERPDGSNFTLKIRSTKLEDSAMYFCASSLLAGAGEQYFGPGTRLTVT.

This clonotype was seen repeatedly, ten times or more. The V call is TRBV5-1, the J call TRBJ1-2; D remains unclear. Trimming pared 2 bases from V and 7 bases from J, leaving 12 bases between. This CDR3 has 13 residues. CDR1 is SGHRS, CDR2 YFSETQ, per germline. This CDR3 is CASSLTTRGGYTF. The CDR3 DNA sequence: TGCGCCAGCAGCTTAACGACCAGAGGTGGCTACACCTTC.

The sample holds many counts of this clonotype. This sequence joins TRBV6-2 or TRBV6-3 and TRBJ1-2; D is possibly TRBD1 (5 bases). The CDR3 spans 12 residues. Trimming took 6 bases from V and 2 from J, leaving 7 bases between them. CDR1 is MNHEY, CDR2 SVGEGT, per germline. This chain's CDR3 is CASSRDNYGYTF. CDR3 nucleotide sequence: TGTGCCAGCAGCCGGGACAACTATGGCTACACCTTC.

This clonotype was seen ten or more times. The chain recombines TRBV12-3 or TRBV12-4 with TRBJ2-5, with 7 bases aligning to TRBD2. This CDR3 has 15 residues. J lost 5 bases, V lost 6 bases, and 12 bases had no gene match. CDR3 nucleotides: TGTGCCAGCAGCAACCTCCGCCGGGGGGAGGAGACCCAGTACTTC. This encodes CASSNLRRGEETQYF.

This clonotype was observed a single time. The chain joins TRBV28 to TRBJ1-2; 7 bases are a match to TRBD1. Germline CDR1 MDHEN, CDR2 SYDVKM. The CDR3 covers 14 residues. Trimming at V came to 3 bases and at J to 5 bases, leaving 6 bases not matched to a gene. The CDR3 nucleotides read TGTGCCAGCAGTTTTTTTGACAGGGATTATGGCTACACCTTC. This encodes CASSFFDRDYGYTF.

This clonotype was found many times. This chain connects TRBV3-1 to TRBJ2-5; D remains unclear. CDR3 length: 16 amino acids. CDR1 is LGHDT, CDR2 YNNKEL, per germline (reference sequence). Deletions cut 4 bases from V and 5 bases from J, with 20 bases between. In nucleotides, the CDR3 is TGTGCCAGCAGCCCATACAGTGGTTCCAGGTGGGAGACCCAGTACTTC. Translated: CASSPYSGSRWETQYF.

This clonotype was counted many times. The chain employs TRBV3-1 and TRBJ1-1; a possible D gene is TRBD1 (6 bases). The CDR3 is made up of 14 amino acids. The V end lost 1 base, the J end lost 10 bases, and 16 bases lay between the germline ends. Germline V gene sequence: CDR1 LGHDT, CDR2 YNNKEL (reference sequence). The CDR3 spells CASSQGGGPGGAFF. The CDR3 DNA sequence: TGTGCCAGCAGCCAAGGAGGGGGGCCGGGCGGAGCTTTCTTT. Based on the CDR3 plus reference TRBV3-1 and TRBJ1-1, the full variable domain is DTAVSQTPKYLVTQMGNDKSIKCEQNLGHDTMYWYKQDSKKFLKIMFSYNNKELIINETVPNRFSPKSPDKAHLNLHINSLELGDSAVYFCASSQGGGPGGAFFGQGTRLTVV.

This clonotype was counted many times. The chain recombines TRBV10-3 with TRBJ1-5; the match to TRBD1 covers 10 bases. With V trimmed by 2 bases and J by 3 bases, 4 bases remained unmatched. The CDR3 is made up of 16 amino acids. Germline-derived CDR1 and CDR2 are ENHRY and SYGVKD. CDR3 DNA: TGTGCCATCAGTGAGGGGGACAGGGGACACAATCAGCCCCAGCATTTT. Residues: CAISEGDRGHNQPQHF.

This clonotype was seen ten or more times. The V gene is TRBV18, the J gene TRBJ1-6, with TRBD1 matching 10 bases. The CDR3 is 18 residues long. The V gene end was trimmed by 6 bases and the J gene end by 10 bases; junction bases not matched to a gene: 18. Germline V lookup: CDR1 KGHSH, CDR2 LQKENI. In nucleotides, the CDR3 is TGTGCCAGCTCCACGCTAAGACAGGGGGCTGGTGGCGGCTCACCCCTCCACTTT. Translated: CASSTLRQGAGGGSPLHF.

This clonotype was observed at least ten times. The gene calls are TRBV28 and TRBJ1-6, with D hard to call. The germline V gene has CDR1 MDHEN and CDR2 SYDVKM. This CDR3 spans 15 amino acids. Trimming removed 3 bases at V and 9 bases at J, with 15 bases between. DNA for the CDR3: TGTGCCAGCAGTTTCTCAGGAGGAGTCGGTTCACCCCTCCACTTT. It is translated as CASSFSGGVGSPLHF.

The V gene is TRBV4-2, the J gene TRBJ2-5; 7 bases map to TRBD1. CDR3 length: 16 residues. Germline V gene sequence: CDR1 LGHNA, CDR2 YNFKEQ. V dropped 3 bases and J dropped 2; count of bases not matched to a gene: 9. This CDR3 reads CASSQVAGTAQETQYF. CDR3 nucleotide sequence: TGTGCCAGCAGCCAGGTAGCCGGGACAGCGCAAGAGACCCAGTACTTC.

This clonotype was picked up a small number of times. V gene TRBV30 combines with J gene TRBJ1-5; D is unclear. The germline CDR1 and CDR2 sequences are GTSNPN and SVGIG (reference sequence). The CDR3 totals 13 residues. Deletions cut 0 bases from V and 0 bases from J, with 3 bases between. For the CDR3, the DNA is TGTGCCTGGAGTGTATATAGCAATCAGCCCCAGCATTTT. Translation: CAWSVYSNQPQHF.

This clonotype was seen at least ten times. The CDR3 sequence is CASSHILAGGQETQYF. The CDR3, as DNA: TGTGCCAGCAGCCACATACTAGCGGGGGGCCAAGAGACCCAGTACTTC. The J gene is TRBJ2-5, the V gene TRBV4-2; 12 nucleotides line up with TRBD2. The CDR3 is 16 residues long. Germline-derived CDR1 and CDR2 are LGHNA and YNFKEQ. The ends lost 3 bases at V and 1 base at J; junction bases unmatched: 3.

This clonotype was seen repeatedly, ten times or more. The chain couples TRBV20-1 to TRBJ1-2, with D possibly being TRBD1 (6 bases). Germline V CDR1 and CDR2: DFQATT, SNEGSKA (reference sequence). The V end was cut by 0 bases, the J end by 6 bases, with 17 bases between. This CDR3 region has 15 residues. CDR3 residues: CSARDPGTSRDGYTF. CDR3 DNA: TGCAGTGCTAGAGATCCCGGGACATCTAGGGATGGCTACACCTTC.

This clonotype has at least ten counts. The chain combines TRBV19 with TRBJ2-2; D tentatively fits TRBD1 or TRBD2 (5 bases each). Germline V lookup: CDR1 LNHDA, CDR2 SQIVND (reference sequence). The V end was cut by 11 bases, the J end by 4 bases, with 5 bases between. The CDR3 sequence is 10 residues long. This CDR3 is CAGGTGELFF. The CDR3, as DNA: TGTGCCGGGGGCACCGGGGAGCTGTTTTTT.

This clonotype was picked up many times. The rearrangement joins TRBV12-3 or TRBV12-4 to TRBJ1-2; D not certain. V was cut by 6 bases and J by 3 bases, with 11 bases left in between. The CDR3 totals 13 residues. CDR3 coding DNA: TGTGCCAGCAGCCCCGGGCCAGACTATGGCTACACCTTC. It yields the protein CASSPGPDYGYTF.

This clonotype was counted many times. The rearrangement uses TRBV9 and TRBJ1-1; TRBD1 is a possible D gene (5 bases). Germline V CDR1 and CDR2: SGDLS, YYNGEE. This CDR3 is built from 15 residues. V lost 0 bases, J lost 4 bases, and 13 bases lay in between. CDR3 residues: CASSVGGTAGTEAFF. The CDR3, as DNA: TGTGCCAGCAGCGTAGGCGGGACGGCAGGCACTGAAGCTTTCTTT.

This clonotype was counted many times. This chain uses TRBV11-2 with TRBJ2-4; D is ambiguous. Deletions cut 5 bases from V and 0 bases from J, with 5 bases between. Looked up from germline, CDR1 is SGHAT and CDR2 is FQNNGV. This CDR3 contains 13 residues. The CDR3 loop is CASSQIAKNIQYF. For the CDR3, the DNA is TGTGCCAGCAGCCAGATAGCCAAAAACATTCAGTACTTC.

The chain links TRBV28 to TRBJ1-2; D is possibly TRBD1 (6 bases). The CDR3 consists of 13 residues. Deletions cut 3 bases from V and 4 bases from J, with 9 bases between. Germline values: CDR1 MDHEN, CDR2 SYDVKM. CDR3 region: CASSFEGGYGYTF. The CDR3, as DNA: TGTGCCAGCAGTTTCGAGGGGGGCTATGGCTACACCTTC.

This clonotype was seen many times. The chain combines TRBV30 with TRBJ2-7; weak D call: TRBD1 (6 bases). The CDR3 runs 14 residues. V lost 0 bases and J 4 bases, leaving 13 bases between the germline ends. Looked up from germline, CDR1 is GTSNPN and CDR2 is SVGIG (reference sequence). The CDR3 loop is CAWSVGNRDYEQYF. CDR3 coding DNA: TGTGCCTGGAGTGTAGGGAACAGGGATTACGAGCAGTACTTC.

V usage is TRBV3-1 and J usage is TRBJ2-5; 12 bases align to TRBD2. Germline CDR1 is LGHDT and CDR2 is YNNKEL (reference sequence). Unmatched junction bases numbered 6, after V lost 3 bases and J lost 1 base. The length of the CDR3 is 17 residues. In DNA, the CDR3 is TGTGCCAGCAGCCAGCCAGGACTAGCGGGGAGCCAAGAGACCCAGTACTTC. This sequence encodes CASSQPGLAGSQETQYF.

This clonotype showed up many times. The V gene is TRBV12-3 or TRBV12-4, the J gene TRBJ1-1; maybe TRBD1 (5 bases). The V end was cut by 3 bases, the J end by 3 bases, with 14 bases between. The CDR3 sequence is 15 residues long. The CDR3 reads CASSLLGVGDTEAFF. CDR3 nucleotide sequence: TGTGCCAGCAGTTTGCTCGGGGTGGGGGACACTGAAGCTTTCTTT.

In its sample, this clonotype was seen many times. This chain uses TRBV2 with TRBJ1-2; maybe TRBD1 (6 bases). V gave up 4 bases and J gave up 8 bases, with 14 bases separating them. CDR3 length equals 13 residues. Germline lookup yields CDR1 SNHLY and CDR2 FYNNEI. CDR3 loop: CASSGGGRYGYTF. CDR3 bases: TGTGCCAGCAGTGGGGGGGGCCGGTACGGCTACACCTTC.

This clonotype has a count of ten or more. The V and J genes are TRBV6-1 and TRBJ1-6; D is unresolved. Trimming removed 1 base from V and 10 bases from J, with 5 bases in between. The germline V gene encodes CDR1 MNHNS and CDR2 SASEGT. The CDR3 has 12 residues. The CDR3 DNA sequence: TGTGCCAGCAGTGAAGGATCATCACCCCTCCACTTT. Translated, it gives CASSEGSSPLHF.

This clonotype has a count of ten or more. The rearrangement links TRBV11-3 to TRBJ2-5; TRBD1 aligns across 8 bases. With V trimmed by 5 bases and J by 5 bases, 10 bases remained unmatched. The germline V gene has CDR1 SGHNT and CDR2 YENEEA. The CDR3 runs to 15 residues. The CDR3: CASSVGTGLAETQYF. The CDR3 DNA sequence: TGTGCCAGCAGCGTCGGGACAGGCCTGGCGGAGACCCAGTACTTC.